This T cell receptor (beta chain) was identified in a study of blood T cell repertoires in COVID-19. Study background: Samples taken during acute and convalescent COVID-19 were collected in the United States, Italy and Spain. T cells, B-cell-depleted T cells, or PBMCs provided the cDNA or gDNA that served as material.

The CDR3 contains 15 residues. With 4 bases removed from V and 1 base from J, the gap between germline ends came to 11 bases. Germline loops: CDR1 KGHDR, CDR2 SFDVKD. One Seattle source followed patients from active infection through their disease course. Original handling: Amplification of reference gene primers provided the estimated nucleated cell counts. Profiling relied on immunoSEQ multiplex PCR, and the TCRdb table lists in-frame clones only, not all of them. The DNA was the basis for D and trimming; V, J and clone size are from that table. The data contain about 370,000 clones, around 87% of them seen just once; the ten biggest clones take up about 10%.

The sequenced material came from peripheral blood. This TCR was recovered from a woman aged 25 to 45 with COVID-19, enrolled during active disease. The V call is TRBV24-1, the J call TRBJ2-3; D ambiguous. Written as DNA, the CDR3 is TGTGCCACCAGTGACCCCCTCTTCGGCACAGATACGCAGTATTTT. Translated, it gives CATSDPLFGTDTQYF.